The source of this TCR beta chain is a study of blood T cell repertoires in COVID-19. This CDR3 has 16 amino acids. The V segment lost 4 bases and the J segment 6 bases; nucleotides outside the gene matches: 9. CDR1 and CDR2 from the germline V gene are SGHRS and YFSETQ. As originally analysed: Reference gene primers were amplified, and this amplification served to estimate nucleated cell counts. Assay used: immunoSEQ multiplex PCR; TCRdb lists only in-frame clones, some missing. V, J and clone size were drawn from that table, and D and trimming were deduced from the DNA. The table shows some 160,000 clones, with roughly 80% occurring only once.

What was sequenced was peripheral blood. The sequence was obtained from a woman of 80 years or more with acute or convalescent COVID-19. This chain joins TRBV5-1 and TRBJ2-1, with TRBD2 matching over 11 bases. The CDR3 spells CASSQIAGGHGNEQFF. In DNA, the CDR3 is TGCGCCAGCAGCCAAATAGCGGGGGGGCATGGCAATGAGCAGTTCTTC.